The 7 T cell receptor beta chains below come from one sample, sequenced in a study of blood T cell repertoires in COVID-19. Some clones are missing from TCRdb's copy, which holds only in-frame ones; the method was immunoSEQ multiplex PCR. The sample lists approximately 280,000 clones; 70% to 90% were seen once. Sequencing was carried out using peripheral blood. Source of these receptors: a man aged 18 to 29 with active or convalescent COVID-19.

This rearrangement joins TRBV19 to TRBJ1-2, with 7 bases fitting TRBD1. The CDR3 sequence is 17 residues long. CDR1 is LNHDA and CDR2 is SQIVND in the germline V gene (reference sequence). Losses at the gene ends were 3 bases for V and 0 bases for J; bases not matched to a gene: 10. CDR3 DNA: TGTGCCAGTAGTATCTTTGGTGGGACAGACACTAACTATGGCTACACCTTC. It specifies CASSIFGGTDTNYGYTF.

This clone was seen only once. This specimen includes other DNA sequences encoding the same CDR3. DNA of the CDR3: TGTGCCAGCAGCCCTCAGGGGGTGGGGAATCAGCCCCAGCATTTT. It yields the protein CASSPQGVGNQPQHF. This chain uses TRBV7-9 with TRBJ1-5; 7 bases map to TRBD1. The V gene end was trimmed by 5 bases and the J gene end by 4 bases; junction bases not matched to a gene: 8. The CDR3 loop spans 15 amino acids. Germline CDR1 reads SEHNR; CDR2 reads FQNEAQ (reference sequence).

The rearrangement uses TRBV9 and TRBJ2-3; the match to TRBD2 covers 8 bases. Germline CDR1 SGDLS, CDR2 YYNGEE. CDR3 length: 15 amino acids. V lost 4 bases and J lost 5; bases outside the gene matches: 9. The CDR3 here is CASSTPERGRDTQYF. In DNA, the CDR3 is TGTGCCAGCAGCACTCCGGAGCGGGGGCGAGATACGCAGTATTTT.

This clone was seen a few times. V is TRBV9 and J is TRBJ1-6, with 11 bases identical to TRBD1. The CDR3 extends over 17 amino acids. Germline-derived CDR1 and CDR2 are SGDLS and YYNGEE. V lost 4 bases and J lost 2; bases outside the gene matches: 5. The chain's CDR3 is CASSPRTGGPYNSPLHF. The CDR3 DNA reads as TGTGCCAGCAGCCCCCGGACAGGGGGCCCCTATAATTCACCCCTCCACTTT. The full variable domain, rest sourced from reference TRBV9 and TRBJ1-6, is DSGVTQTPKHLITATGQRVTLRCSPRSGDLSVYWYQQSLDQGLQFLIQYYNGEERAKGNILERFSAQQFPDLHSELNLSSLELGDSALYFCASSPRTGGPYNSPLHFGNGTRLTVT.

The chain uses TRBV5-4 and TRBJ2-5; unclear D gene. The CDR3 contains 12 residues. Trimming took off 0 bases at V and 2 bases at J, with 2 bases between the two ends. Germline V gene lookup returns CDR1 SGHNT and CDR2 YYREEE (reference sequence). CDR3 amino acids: CASSLAQETQYF. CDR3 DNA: TGTGCCAGCAGCTTGGCACAAGAGACCCAGTACTTC.

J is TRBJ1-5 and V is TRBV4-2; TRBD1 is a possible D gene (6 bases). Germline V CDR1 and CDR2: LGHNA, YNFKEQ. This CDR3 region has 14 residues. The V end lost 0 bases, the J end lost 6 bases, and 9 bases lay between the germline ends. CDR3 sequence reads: CASSQDVGGQPQHF. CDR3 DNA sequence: TGTGCCAGCAGCCAAGATGTAGGGGGTCAGCCCCAGCATTTT.

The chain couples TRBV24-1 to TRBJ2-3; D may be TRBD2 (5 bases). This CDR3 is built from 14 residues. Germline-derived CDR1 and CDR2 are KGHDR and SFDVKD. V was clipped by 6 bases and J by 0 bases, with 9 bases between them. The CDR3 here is CATSSGSSTDTQYF. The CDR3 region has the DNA TGTGCCACCAGTAGCGGCTCTAGCACAGATACGCAGTATTTT.